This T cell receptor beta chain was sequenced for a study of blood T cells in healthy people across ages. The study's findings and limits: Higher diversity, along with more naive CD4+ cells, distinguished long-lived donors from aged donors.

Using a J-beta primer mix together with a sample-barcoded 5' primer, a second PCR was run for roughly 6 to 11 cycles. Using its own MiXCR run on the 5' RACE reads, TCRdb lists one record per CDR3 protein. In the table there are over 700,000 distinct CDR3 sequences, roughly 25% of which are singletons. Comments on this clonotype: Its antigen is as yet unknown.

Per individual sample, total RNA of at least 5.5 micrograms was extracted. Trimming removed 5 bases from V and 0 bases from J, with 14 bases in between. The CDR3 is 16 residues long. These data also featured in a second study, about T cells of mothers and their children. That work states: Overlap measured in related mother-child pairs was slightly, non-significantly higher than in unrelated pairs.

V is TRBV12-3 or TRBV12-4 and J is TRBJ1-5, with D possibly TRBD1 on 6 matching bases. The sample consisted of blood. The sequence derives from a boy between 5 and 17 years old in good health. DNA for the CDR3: TGTGCCAGCAGTCCCTCGACAGGAAATAGCAATCAGCCCCAGCATTTT. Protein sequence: CASSPSTGNSNQPQHF.